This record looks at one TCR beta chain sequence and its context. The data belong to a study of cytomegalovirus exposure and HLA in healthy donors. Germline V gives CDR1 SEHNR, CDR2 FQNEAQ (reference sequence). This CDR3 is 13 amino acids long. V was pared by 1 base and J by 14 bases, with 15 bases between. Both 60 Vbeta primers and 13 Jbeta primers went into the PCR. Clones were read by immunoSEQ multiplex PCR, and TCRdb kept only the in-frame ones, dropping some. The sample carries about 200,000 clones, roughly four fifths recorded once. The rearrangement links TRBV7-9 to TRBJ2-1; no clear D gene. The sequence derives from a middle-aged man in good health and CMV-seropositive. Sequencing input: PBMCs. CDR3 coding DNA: TGTGCCAGCAGCTTAGGGAGACTTGAGCGCGAGTTCTTC. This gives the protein CASSLGRLEREFF.